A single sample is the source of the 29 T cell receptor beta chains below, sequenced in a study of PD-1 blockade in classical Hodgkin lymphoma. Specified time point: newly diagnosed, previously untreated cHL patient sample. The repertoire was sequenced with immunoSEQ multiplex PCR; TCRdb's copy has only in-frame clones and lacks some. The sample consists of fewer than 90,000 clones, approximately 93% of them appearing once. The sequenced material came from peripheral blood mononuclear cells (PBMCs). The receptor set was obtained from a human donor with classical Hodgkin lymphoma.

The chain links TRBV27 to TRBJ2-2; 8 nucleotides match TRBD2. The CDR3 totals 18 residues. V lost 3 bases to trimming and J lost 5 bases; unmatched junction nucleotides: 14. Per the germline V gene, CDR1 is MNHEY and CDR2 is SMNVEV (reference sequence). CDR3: CASSFRSGGAGGTGELFF. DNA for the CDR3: TGTGCCAGCAGTTTCAGGTCGGGGGGGGCTGGGGGAACCGGGGAGCTGTTTTTT.

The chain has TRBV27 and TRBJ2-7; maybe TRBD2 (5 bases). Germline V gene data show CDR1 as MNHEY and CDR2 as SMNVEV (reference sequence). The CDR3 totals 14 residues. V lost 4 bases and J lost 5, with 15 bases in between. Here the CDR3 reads CASSSALEAHEQYF. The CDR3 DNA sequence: TGTGCCAGCAGTTCAGCCCTGGAGGCCCACGAGCAGTACTTC.

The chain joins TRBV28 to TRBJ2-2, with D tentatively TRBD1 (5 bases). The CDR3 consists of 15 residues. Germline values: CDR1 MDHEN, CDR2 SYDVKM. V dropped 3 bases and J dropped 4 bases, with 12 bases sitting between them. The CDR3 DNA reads TGTGCCAGCAGTTTTATAGGACACGTCACCGGGGAGCTGTTTTTT. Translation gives CASSFIGHVTGELFF.

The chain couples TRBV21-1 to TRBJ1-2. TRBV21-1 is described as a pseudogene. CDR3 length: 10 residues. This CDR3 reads CASRGNGYTF. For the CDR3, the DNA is TGTGCCAGCCGGGGGAATGGCTACACCTTC.

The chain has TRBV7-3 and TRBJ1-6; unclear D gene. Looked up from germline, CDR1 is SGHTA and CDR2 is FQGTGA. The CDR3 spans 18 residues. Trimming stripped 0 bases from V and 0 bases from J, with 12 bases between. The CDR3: CASSLTISQSSYNSPLHF. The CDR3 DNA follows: TGTGCCAGCAGCTTAACTATCTCCCAGAGCTCCTATAATTCACCCCTCCACTTT.

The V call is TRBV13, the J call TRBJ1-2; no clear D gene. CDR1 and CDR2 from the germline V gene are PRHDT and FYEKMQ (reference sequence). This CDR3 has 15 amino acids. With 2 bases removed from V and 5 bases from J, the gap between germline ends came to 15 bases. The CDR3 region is CASSLRAVSLYGYTF. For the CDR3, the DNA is TGTGCCAGCAGCTTAAGGGCCGTTTCCCTATATGGCTACACCTTC.

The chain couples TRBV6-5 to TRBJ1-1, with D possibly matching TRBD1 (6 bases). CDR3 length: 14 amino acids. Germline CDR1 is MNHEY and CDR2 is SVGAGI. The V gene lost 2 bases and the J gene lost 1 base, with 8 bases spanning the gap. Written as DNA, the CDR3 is TGTGCCAGCAGTTACGGACAGAGGAACACTGAAGCTTTCTTT. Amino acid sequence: CASSYGQRNTEAFF.

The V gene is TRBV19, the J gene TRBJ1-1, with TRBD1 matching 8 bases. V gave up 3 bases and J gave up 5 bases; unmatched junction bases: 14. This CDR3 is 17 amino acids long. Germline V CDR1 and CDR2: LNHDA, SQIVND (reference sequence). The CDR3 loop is CASSIPTTGGGTTEAFF. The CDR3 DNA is TGTGCCAGTAGTATCCCAACCACAGGGGGAGGGACGACTGAAGCTTTCTTT.

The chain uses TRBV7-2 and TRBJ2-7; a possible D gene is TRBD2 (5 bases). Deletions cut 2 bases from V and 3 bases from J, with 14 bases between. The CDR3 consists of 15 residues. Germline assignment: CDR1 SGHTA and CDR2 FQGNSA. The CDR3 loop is CASSLIGGLSYEQYF. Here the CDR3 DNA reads TGTGCCAGCAGCTTAATCGGAGGCCTCAGCTACGAGCAGTACTTC.

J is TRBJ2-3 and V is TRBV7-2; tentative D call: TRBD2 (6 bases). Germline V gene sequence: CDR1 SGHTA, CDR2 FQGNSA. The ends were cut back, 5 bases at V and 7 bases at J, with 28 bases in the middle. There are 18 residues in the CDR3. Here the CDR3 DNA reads TGTGCCAGCAGCGAAATAAGCCTAGCGCAACGCGAGTTATATACGCAGTATTTT. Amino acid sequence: CASSEISLAQRELYTQYF. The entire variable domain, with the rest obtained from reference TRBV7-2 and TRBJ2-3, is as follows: GAGVSQSPSNKVTEKGKDVELRCDPISGHTALYWYRQSLGQGLEFLIYFQGNSAPDKSGLPSDRFSAERTGGSVSTLTIQRTQQEDSAVYLCASSEISLAQRELYTQYFGPGTRLTVL.

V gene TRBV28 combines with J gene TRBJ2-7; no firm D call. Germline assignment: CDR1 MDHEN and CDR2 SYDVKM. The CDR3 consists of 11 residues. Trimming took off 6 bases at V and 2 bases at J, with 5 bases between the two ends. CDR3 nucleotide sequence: TGTGCCAGCAGATCGACCTACGAGCAGTACTTC. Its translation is CASRSTYEQYF. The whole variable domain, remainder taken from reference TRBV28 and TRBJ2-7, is DVKVTQSSRYLVKRTGEKVFLECVQDMDHENMFWYRQDPGLGLRLIYFSYDVKMKEKGDIPEGYSVSREKKERFSLILESASTNQTSMYLCASRSTYEQYFGPGTRLTVT.

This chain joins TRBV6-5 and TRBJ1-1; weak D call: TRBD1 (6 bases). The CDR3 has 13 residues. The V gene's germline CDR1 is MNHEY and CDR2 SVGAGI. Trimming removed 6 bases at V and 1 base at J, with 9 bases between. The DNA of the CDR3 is TGTGCCAGCAGAAGGGGGGCGAACACTGAAGCTTTCTTT. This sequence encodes CASRRGANTEAFF.

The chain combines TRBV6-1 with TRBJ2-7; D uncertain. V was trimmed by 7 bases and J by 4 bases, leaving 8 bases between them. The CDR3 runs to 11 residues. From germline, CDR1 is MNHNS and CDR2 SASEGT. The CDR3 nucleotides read TGTGCCAGCACAACAGCTTACGAGCAGTACTTC. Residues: CASTTAYEQYF.

DNA of the CDR3: TGTGCCAGCAGCTTGGGATGGAATGGAGCAGTGAGGGATGGCTACACCTTC. This sequence encodes CASSLGWNGAVRDGYTF. This chain links TRBV5-5 with TRBJ1-2; D ambiguous. Germline V lookup: CDR1 SGHKS, CDR2 YYEKEE (reference sequence). V lost 0 bases and J lost 6, with 21 bases in between. The CDR3 is 17 amino acids.

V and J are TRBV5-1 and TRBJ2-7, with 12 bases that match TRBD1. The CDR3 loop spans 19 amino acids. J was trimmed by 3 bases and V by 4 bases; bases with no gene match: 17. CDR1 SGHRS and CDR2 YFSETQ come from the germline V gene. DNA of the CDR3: TGCGCCAGCAGCGGCGACCGGGACAGGGGGCGACCCGCCGACTACGAGCAGTACTTC. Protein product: CASSGDRDRGRPADYEQYF.

The CDR3 DNA reads TGTGCCAGCAGCACCTTAGGGGGGACCCAGTACTTC. Amino acid sequence: CASSTLGGTQYF. The genes are TRBV9 and TRBJ2-5, with a weak D call TRBD1 (6 bases). The CDR3 contains 12 residues. V dropped 4 bases and J dropped 7 bases, with 11 bases sitting between them. Germline assignment: CDR1 SGDLS and CDR2 YYNGEE. The full variable domain, with the rest looked up from reference TRBV9 and TRBJ2-5, is DSGVTQTPKHLITATGQRVTLRCSPRSGDLSVYWYQQSLDQGLQFLIQYYNGEERAKGNILERFSAQQFPDLHSELNLSSLELGDSALYFCASSTLGGTQYFGPGTRLLVL.

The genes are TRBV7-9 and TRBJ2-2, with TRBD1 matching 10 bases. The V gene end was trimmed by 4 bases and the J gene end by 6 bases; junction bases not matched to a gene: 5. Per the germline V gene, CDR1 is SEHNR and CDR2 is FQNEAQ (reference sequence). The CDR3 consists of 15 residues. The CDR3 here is CASSSPGQGPGELFF. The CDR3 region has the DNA TGTGCCAGCAGCTCCCCGGGACAGGGGCCCGGGGAGCTGTTTTTT.

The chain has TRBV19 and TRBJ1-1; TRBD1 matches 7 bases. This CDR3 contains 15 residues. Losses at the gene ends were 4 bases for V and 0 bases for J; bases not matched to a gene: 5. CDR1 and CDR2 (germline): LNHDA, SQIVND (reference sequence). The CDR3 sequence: CASSTRTGLNTEAFF. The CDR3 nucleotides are TGTGCCAGTAGTACCCGGACAGGACTGAACACTGAAGCTTTCTTT.

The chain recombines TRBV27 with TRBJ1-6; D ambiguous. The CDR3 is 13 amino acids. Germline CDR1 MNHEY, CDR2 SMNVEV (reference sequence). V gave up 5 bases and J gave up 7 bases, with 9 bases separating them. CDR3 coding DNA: TGTGCCAGCAGTGGCCAGTCCAATTCACCCCTCCACTTT. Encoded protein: CASSGQSNSPLHF.

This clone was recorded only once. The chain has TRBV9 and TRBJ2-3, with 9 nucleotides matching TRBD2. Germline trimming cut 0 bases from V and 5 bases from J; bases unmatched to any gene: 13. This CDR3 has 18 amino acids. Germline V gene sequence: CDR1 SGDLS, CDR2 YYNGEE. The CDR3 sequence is CASSVGGRGVLAGDTQYF. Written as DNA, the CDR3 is TGTGCCAGCAGCGTAGGGGGGCGAGGAGTACTAGCGGGAGATACGCAGTATTTT.

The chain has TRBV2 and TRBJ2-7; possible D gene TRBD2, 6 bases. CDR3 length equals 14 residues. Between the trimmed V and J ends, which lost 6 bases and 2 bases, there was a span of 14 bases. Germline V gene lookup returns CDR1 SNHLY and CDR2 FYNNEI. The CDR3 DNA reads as TGTGCCAGCAGGGGGGGTCCAGCCACCTACGAGCAGTACTTC. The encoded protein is CASRGGPATYEQYF. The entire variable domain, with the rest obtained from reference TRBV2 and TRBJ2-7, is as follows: EPEVTQTPSHQVTQMGQEVILRCVPISNHLYFYWYRQILGQKVEFLVSFYNNEISEKSEIFDDQFSVERPDGSNFTLKIRSTKLEDSAMYFCASRGGPATYEQYFGPGTRLTVT.

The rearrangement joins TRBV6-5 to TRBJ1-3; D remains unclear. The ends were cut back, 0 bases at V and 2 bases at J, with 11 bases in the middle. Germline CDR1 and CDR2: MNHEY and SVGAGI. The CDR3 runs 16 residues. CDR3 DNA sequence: TGTGCCAGCAGTTACTCTAGGGTTCTGGCTGGAAACACCATATATTTT. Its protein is CASSYSRVLAGNTIYF.

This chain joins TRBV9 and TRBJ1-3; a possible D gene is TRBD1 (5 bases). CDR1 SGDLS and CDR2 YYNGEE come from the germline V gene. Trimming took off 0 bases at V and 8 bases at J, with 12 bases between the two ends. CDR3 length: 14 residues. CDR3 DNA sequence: TGTGCCAGCAGCGTAGGTGGGGGGGAATACACCATATATTTT. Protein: CASSVGGGEYTIYF.

The CDR3 here is CASSPTGSYEQYF. CDR3 in DNA: TGTGCCAGCAGCCCGACAGGGTCCTACGAGCAGTACTTC. This chain uses TRBV11-3 with TRBJ2-7, with 7 bases lining up with TRBD1. This CDR3 region has 13 residues. V was clipped by 5 bases and J by 1 base; unmatched bases: 2. Germline CDR1 and CDR2: SGHNT and YENEEA.

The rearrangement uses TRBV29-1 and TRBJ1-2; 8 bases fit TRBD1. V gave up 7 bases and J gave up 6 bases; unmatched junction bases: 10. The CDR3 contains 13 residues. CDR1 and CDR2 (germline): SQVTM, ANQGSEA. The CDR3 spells CSAEGQGMDGYTF. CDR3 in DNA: TGCAGCGCCGAAGGACAGGGAATGGATGGCTACACCTTC.

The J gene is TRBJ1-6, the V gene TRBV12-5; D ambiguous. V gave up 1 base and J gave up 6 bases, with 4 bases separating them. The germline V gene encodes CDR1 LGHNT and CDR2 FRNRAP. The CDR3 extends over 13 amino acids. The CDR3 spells CASGLGGNSPLHF. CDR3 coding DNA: TGTGCTAGTGGTTTGGGGGGTAATTCACCCCTCCACTTT. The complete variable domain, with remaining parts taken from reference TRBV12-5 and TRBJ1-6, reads DARVTQTPRHKVTEMGQEVTMRCQPILGHNTVFWYRQTMMQGLELLAYFRNRAPLDDSGMPKDRFSAEMPDATLATLKIQPSEPRDSAVYFCASGLGGNSPLHFGNGTRLTVT.

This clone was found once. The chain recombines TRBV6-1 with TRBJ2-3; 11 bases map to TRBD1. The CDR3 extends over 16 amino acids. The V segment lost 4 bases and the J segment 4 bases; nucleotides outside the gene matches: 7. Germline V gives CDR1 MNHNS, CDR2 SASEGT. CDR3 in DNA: TGTGCCAGCAGTGTAGATGCGGGACAGGGGGCAGATACGCAGTATTTT. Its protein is CASSVDAGQGADTQYF.

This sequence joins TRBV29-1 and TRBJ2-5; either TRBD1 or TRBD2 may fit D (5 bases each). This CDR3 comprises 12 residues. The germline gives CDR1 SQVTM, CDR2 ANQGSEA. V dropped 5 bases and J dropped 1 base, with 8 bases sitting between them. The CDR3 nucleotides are TGCAGCGTTAGTGGGGGCCAAGAGACCCAGTACTTC. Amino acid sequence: CSVSGGQETQYF.

Here the CDR3 DNA reads TGCGCCAGCAGCCAGAGAGCCCCCCCCGACAGGGATATTACGGAGCAGTACTTC. Translating gives CASSQRAPPDRDITEQYF. J is TRBJ2-7 and V is TRBV4-1; TRBD1 agrees at 7 bases. The CDR3 runs 18 residues. V gave up 3 bases and J gave up 7 bases; unmatched junction bases: 21. The germline CDR1 and CDR2 sequences are MGHRA and YSYEKL.